This TCR beta chain was sequenced in a study of blood T cell repertoires in COVID-19. Study-level information: COVID-19 samples collected from the United States, Italy and Spain covered acute and convalescent phases.

Germline V gene sequence: CDR1 LNHDA, CDR2 SQIVND (reference sequence). The trim removed 5 bases at V and 6 bases at J, leaving 12 bases unmatched. CDR3 length: 17 residues. Adults between roughly 18 and 95 years of age took part from fewer than 30 US areas. For recovered donors of Cohort 3, there were two negative PCRs, clearance, or symptom resolution. How the authors handled the data: For nucleated cells, counts were estimated from reference gene primer amplification. Some clones are missing from TCRdb's copy, which holds only in-frame ones; the method was immunoSEQ multiplex PCR. V and J calls plus clone size are reproduced from that table; the DNA served to infer D and trimming. The table includes 150,000 to 200,000 clones, approximately 83% detected once. This clone has just one count.

V and J are TRBV19 and TRBJ1-4; 10 positions agree with TRBD1. The origin of this receptor is an older woman who had recovered from COVID-19. The specimen sequenced was PBMCs or T cells enriched from blood (not recorded which). CDR3 sequence reads: CASSPRRGQGGYEKLFF. CDR3 sequence (DNA): TGTGCCAGTAGTCCCAGGCGCGGACAGGGGGGTTATGAAAAACTGTTTTTT.